This T cell receptor (beta chain) was captured in a study of cytotoxic CD8 clonotypes in ibrutinib-treated CLL. Deletions cut 1 base from V and 3 bases from J, with 8 bases between. Germline CDR1 and CDR2: SGHKS and YYEKEE (reference sequence). The CDR3 spans 13 residues. Repertoires were generated with immunoSEQ multiplex PCR, while TCRdb's copy carries only in-frame clones and drops some. The sample holds over 150,000 clones, 81% seen once. The sample here was PBMCs, taken after 12 months of ibrutinib treatment. The chain carries TRBV5-5 and TRBJ2-7, with D perhaps TRBD1 (5 bases). The sequence was obtained from a human donor with chronic lymphocytic leukemia. CDR3 nucleotides: TGTGCCAGCAGCTTGTTTCAGGGCTACGAGCAGTACTTC. Amino acid sequence: CASSLFQGYEQYF.